The 11 T cell receptor beta chains listed next were all sequenced from one sample in a study of T cell responses to AZD1222 COVID-19 vaccine. Clones were sequenced by immunoSEQ multiplex PCR, and TCRdb holds only the in-frame ones, with some missing. The sample lists about 61,000 clones, about 81% seen once, with over 20% in the top ten. The sequencing here drew on peripheral blood, taken 28 days after the second AZD1222 dose. The origin of the receptors is an adult who received the AZD1222 COVID-19 vaccine.

The J gene is TRBJ1-4, the V gene TRBV18, with 7 bases fitting TRBD1. Germline CDR1 is KGHSH and CDR2 is LQKENI. Trimming cost V 3 bases and J 0 bases; bases outside gene matches: 4. CDR3 length: 16 residues. CDR3 region: CASSPQGGTTNEKLFF. The DNA of the CDR3 is TGTGCCAGCTCACCCCAGGGGGGGACAACTAATGAAAAACTGTTTTTT.

The genes are TRBV27 and TRBJ2-7; 8 nucleotides agree with TRBD2. V lost 5 bases and J lost 5; bases outside the gene matches: 8. This CDR3 has 14 amino acids. In germline, CDR1 is MNHEY, CDR2 SMNVEV (reference sequence). The CDR3 coding sequence is TGTGCCAGCAGTATCCAGCGGGAGCGGGACGAGCAGTACTTC. Translated: CASSIQRERDEQYF.

This clone was observed a few times. This chain connects TRBV18 to TRBJ2-7, with D perhaps being TRBD1 or TRBD2 (5 bases each). The CDR3 length is 14 residues. Germline values: CDR1 KGHSH, CDR2 LQKENI. V was pared by 2 bases and J by 5 bases, with 13 bases between. The CDR3 sequence: CASSPLGTADEQYF. The CDR3 coding sequence is TGTGCCAGCTCACCATTGGGGACGGCTGACGAGCAGTACTTC. Drawing the rest from reference TRBV18 and TRBJ2-7, the complete variable domain is NAGVMQNPRHLVRRRGQEARLRCSPMKGHSHVYWYRQLPEEGLKFMVYLQKENIIDESGMPKERFSAEFPKEGPSILRIQQVVRGDSAAYFCASSPLGTADEQYFGPGTRLTVT.

For this clone: The sample has other DNA sequences that encode this CDR3 too. V gene TRBV6-2 or TRBV6-3 combines with J gene TRBJ1-4; D is unresolved. V was trimmed by 5 bases and J by 7 bases, leaving 14 bases between them. The CDR3 has 14 amino acids. Germline V gene lookup returns CDR1 MNHEY and CDR2 SVGEGT. Here the CDR3 reads CASSDTALSEKLFF. The CDR3 DNA reads TGTGCCAGCAGTGACACCGCCCTTTCTGAAAAACTGTTTTTT.

The CDR3 bases are TGTGCCAGCAGGTTCTACAATGAGCAGTTCTTC. Residues: CASRFYNEQFF. The V and J genes are TRBV12-3 or TRBV12-4 and TRBJ2-1; no reliable D call. The CDR3 runs 11 residues. Trimming took off 6 bases at V and 3 bases at J, with 3 bases between the two ends.

This clone occurred a few times. This chain links TRBV6-2 or TRBV6-3 with TRBJ1-4; perhaps TRBD1 as D (5 bases). Trimming cost V 2 bases and J 10 bases, with 17 bases left between them. Per the germline V gene, CDR1 is MNHEY and CDR2 is SVGEGT. The CDR3 is made up of 15 amino acids. Here the CDR3 reads CASSYARSPGGKLFF. DNA of the CDR3: TGTGCCAGCAGTTACGCGCGTAGCCCCGGGGGAAAACTGTTTTTT.

The chain combines TRBV4-3 with TRBJ2-7; either TRBD1 or TRBD2 may supply D (5 bases each). The germline V gene encodes CDR1 LGHNA and CDR2 YSLEER. Trimming took 1 base from V and 2 from J, leaving 15 bases between them. This CDR3 comprises 16 residues. The CDR3 protein is CASSQALGTETYEQYF. The CDR3 DNA reads as TGCGCCAGCAGCCAAGCTTTGGGGACGGAGACCTACGAGCAGTACTTC.

The chain couples TRBV18 to TRBJ2-7; D is ambiguous. The V end was cut by 1 base, the J end by 2 bases, with 6 bases between. The CDR3 spans 13 residues. Germline V CDR1 and CDR2: KGHSH, LQKENI. CDR3 region: CASSPQETYEQYF. The CDR3 bases are TGTGCCAGCTCACCACAGGAGACCTACGAGCAGTACTTC.

A single count supports this clone. The chain couples TRBV15 to TRBJ2-7; TRBD1 matches at 8 bases. CDR3 length: 14 amino acids. Germline loops: CDR1 LNHNV, CDR2 YYDKDF (reference sequence). Losses at the gene ends were 3 bases for V and 5 bases for J; bases not matched to a gene: 6. CDR3 in amino acids: CATSRRDRGHEQYF. The CDR3 bases are TGTGCCACCAGCAGGCGAGACAGGGGCCACGAGCAGTACTTC.

This clone was recorded only once. This chain uses TRBV19 with TRBJ2-2, with 10 bases identical to TRBD2. This CDR3 is built from 18 residues. Trimming took 3 bases from V and 4 from J; bases not matched to a gene: 11. The V gene's germline CDR1 is LNHDA and CDR2 SQIVND (reference sequence). The CDR3 coding sequence is TGTGCCAGTAGTATTTGGCTAGCGGGAGACACGCGCACCGGGGAGCTGTTTTTT. It yields the protein CASSIWLAGDTRTGELFF.

This clone came up a few times. Other DNA variants within this sample encode the same CDR3. The chain couples TRBV6-2 or TRBV6-3 to TRBJ2-5; no definite D call. The germline gives CDR1 MNHEY, CDR2 SVGEGT. This CDR3 comprises 11 residues. The V and J ends lost 6 bases and 4 bases respectively, with 6 bases between them. The CDR3 DNA is TGTGCCAGCAGCTATGGAGAGACCCAGTACTTC. This sequence encodes CASSYGETQYF.